The 5 T cell receptor beta chains in this list originate from one sample, sequenced in a study of blood T cell repertoires in COVID-19. Assay used: immunoSEQ multiplex PCR; TCRdb lists only in-frame clones, some missing. Of approximately 210,000 clones in the sample, more than 75% were seen once. Sequenced sample: PBMCs or T cells enriched from blood (not recorded which). The receptors stem from a woman aged 45-65 years with acute COVID-19.

The V call is TRBV19, the J call TRBJ2-1, with D possibly being TRBD1 (6 bases). The V end lost 3 bases, the J end lost 4 bases, and 10 bases lay between the germline ends. Germline lookup yields CDR1 LNHDA and CDR2 SQIVND (reference sequence). There are 14 residues in the CDR3. CDR3 sequence: CASSIEQGYNEQFF. CDR3 nucleotides: TGTGCCAGTAGTATCGAACAGGGTTACAATGAGCAGTTCTTC.

The genes are TRBV28 and TRBJ2-1, with TRBD2 matching over 13 bases. J lost 13 bases, V lost 2 bases, and 8 bases had no gene match. CDR1 and CDR2 from the germline V gene are MDHEN and SYDVKM. The CDR3 loop spans 15 amino acids. This CDR3 is CASSLTSGGAGGQFF. As DNA, the CDR3 is TGTGCCAGCAGTTTAACTAGCGGGGGGGCAGGCGGACAGTTCTTC.

This clone has only a few counts. Other DNA variants within this sample encode the same CDR3. The CDR3 DNA sequence: TGTGCCAGCAGCCTACAGGGGGCTAGAGGAGAGACCCAGTACTTC. Protein: CASSLQGARGETQYF. The chain recombines TRBV6-5 with TRBJ2-5; 9 positions agree with TRBD1. Trimming cost V 6 bases and J 4 bases; bases outside gene matches: 9. The CDR3 has 15 amino acids. Germline values: CDR1 MNHEY, CDR2 SVGAGI.

This chain uses TRBV27 with TRBJ1-3; D gene unclear. The CDR3 extends over 13 amino acids. The germline CDR1 and CDR2 sequences are MNHEY and SMNVEV (reference sequence). In DNA, the CDR3 is TGTGCGAGCGGAGACTTCACTGGAAACACCATATATTTT. It encodes CASGDFTGNTIYF.

This chain connects TRBV2 to TRBJ1-6, with 7 nucleotides matching TRBD1. Looked up from germline, CDR1 is SNHLY and CDR2 is FYNNEI. The CDR3 covers 15 residues. V lost 7 bases, J lost 5 bases, and 8 bases stayed unmatched. The CDR3 loop reads CASKNAGTDNSPLHF. The CDR3 DNA reads TGTGCCAGCAAAAACGCAGGGACAGATAATTCACCCCTCCACTTT.